This TCR beta chain is from a study of shared clonotypes between healthy human individuals. Study-wide results and limits: Estimated clonotype richness was generally higher in naive than memory subsets.

Note on this clone: What it binds is not known.

Naive CD8 populations comprised CD45RO-negative cells positively selected for CCR7, excluding terminally differentiated effector memory CD45RA+ cells. The assay was immunoSEQ multiplex PCR, and TCRdb's table has in-frame clones only and misses some. The sample includes millions of clones, roughly 95% of them seen just once. This CDR3 has 14 amino acids. With 5 bases removed from V and 7 bases from J, the gap between germline ends came to 18 bases. Germline V gene data show CDR1 as LNHNV and CDR2 as YYDKDF (reference sequence). Sample: naive CD8+ T cells sorted from blood. The chain joins TRBV15 to TRBJ2-7, with D tentatively TRBD2 (5 bases). The source is a man aged 18 to 35 in good health. For the CDR3, the DNA is TGTGCCACCAGCCCCGGGCCGGAAACTAGTGAGCAGTACTTC. Encoded protein: CATSPGPETSEQYF.